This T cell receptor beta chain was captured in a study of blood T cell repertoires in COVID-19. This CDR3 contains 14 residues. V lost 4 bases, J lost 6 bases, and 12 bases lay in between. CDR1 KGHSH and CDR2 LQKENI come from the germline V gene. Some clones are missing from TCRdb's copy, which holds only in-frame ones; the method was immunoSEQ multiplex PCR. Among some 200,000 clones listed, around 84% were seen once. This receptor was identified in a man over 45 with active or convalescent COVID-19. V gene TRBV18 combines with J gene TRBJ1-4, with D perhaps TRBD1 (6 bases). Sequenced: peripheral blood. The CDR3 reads CASSQVAGDEKLFF. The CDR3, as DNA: TGTGCCAGCTCACAAGTGGCAGGGGATGAAAAACTGTTTTTT.